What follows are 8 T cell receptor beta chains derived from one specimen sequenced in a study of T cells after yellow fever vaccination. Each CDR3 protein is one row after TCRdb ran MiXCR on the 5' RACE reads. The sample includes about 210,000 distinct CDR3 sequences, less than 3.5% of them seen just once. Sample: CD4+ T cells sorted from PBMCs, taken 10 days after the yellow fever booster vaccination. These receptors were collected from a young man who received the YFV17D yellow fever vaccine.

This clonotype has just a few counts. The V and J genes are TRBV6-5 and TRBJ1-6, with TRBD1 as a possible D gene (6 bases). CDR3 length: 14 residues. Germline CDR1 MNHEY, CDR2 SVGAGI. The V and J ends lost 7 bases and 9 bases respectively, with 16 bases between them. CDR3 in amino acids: CASTKVQGRSPLHF. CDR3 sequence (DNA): TGTGCCAGCACCAAAGTCCAGGGGCGTTCACCCCTCCACTTT.

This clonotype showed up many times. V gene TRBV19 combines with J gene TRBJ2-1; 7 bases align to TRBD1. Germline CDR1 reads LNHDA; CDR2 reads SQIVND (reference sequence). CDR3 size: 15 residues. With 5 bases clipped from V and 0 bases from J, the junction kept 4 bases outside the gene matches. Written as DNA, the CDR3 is TGTGCCAGTAGTGGACAGGCCAGCTCCTACAATGAGCAGTTCTTC. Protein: CASSGQASSYNEQFF. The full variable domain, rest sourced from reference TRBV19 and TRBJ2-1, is DGGITQSPKYLFRKEGQNVTLSCEQNLNHDAMYWYRQDPGQGLRLIYYSQIVNDFQKGDIAEGYSVSREKKESFPLTVTSAQKNPTAFYLCASSGQASSYNEQFFGPGTRLTVL.

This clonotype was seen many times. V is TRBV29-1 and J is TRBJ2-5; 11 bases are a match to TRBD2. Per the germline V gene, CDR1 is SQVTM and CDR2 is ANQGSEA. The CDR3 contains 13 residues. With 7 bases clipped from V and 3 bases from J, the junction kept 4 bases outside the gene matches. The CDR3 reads CSGQTSGEETQYF. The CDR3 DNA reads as TGCAGCGGCCAGACTAGCGGGGAAGAGACCCAGTACTTC.

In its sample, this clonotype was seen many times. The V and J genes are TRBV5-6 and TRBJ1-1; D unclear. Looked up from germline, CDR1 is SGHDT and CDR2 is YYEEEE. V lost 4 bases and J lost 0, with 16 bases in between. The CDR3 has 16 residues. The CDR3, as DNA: TGTGCCAGCAGCCGGCGGAACACTTTCATGAACACTGAAGCTTTCTTT. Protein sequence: CASSRRNTFMNTEAFF.

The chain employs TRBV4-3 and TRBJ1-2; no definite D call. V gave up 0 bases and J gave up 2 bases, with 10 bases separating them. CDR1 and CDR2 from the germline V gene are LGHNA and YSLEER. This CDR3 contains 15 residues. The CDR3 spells CASSQDRILNYGYTF. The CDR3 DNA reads TGCGCCAGCAGCCAAGATCGGATTCTGAACTATGGCTACACCTTC.

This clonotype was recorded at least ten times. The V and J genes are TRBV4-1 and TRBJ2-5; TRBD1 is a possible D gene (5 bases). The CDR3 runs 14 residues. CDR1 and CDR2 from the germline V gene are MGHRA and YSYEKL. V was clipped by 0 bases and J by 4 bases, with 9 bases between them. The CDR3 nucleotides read TGCGCCAGCAGCCAAGATTTCAGGGCAGAGACCCAGTACTTC. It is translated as CASSQDFRAETQYF.

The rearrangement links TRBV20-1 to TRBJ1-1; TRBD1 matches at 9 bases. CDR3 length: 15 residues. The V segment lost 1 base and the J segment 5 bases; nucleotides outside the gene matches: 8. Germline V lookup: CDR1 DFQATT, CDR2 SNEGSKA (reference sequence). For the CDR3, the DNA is TGCAGTGCTAGAGTGGACGGACAGGGGAGTACTGAAGCTTTCTTT. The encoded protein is CSARVDGQGSTEAFF.

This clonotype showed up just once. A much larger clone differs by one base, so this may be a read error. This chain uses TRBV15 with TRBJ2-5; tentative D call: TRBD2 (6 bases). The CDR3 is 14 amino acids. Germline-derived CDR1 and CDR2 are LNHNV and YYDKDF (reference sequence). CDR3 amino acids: CATGRERSGETQYF. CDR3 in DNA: TGTGCCACCGGCAGAGAGCGGAGCGGGGAGACCCAGTACTTC.